The sequence of this T cell receptor beta chain was determined in a study of OX40 agonist ivuxolimab in advanced cancers. The repertoire was sequenced with immunoSEQ multiplex PCR; TCRdb's copy has only in-frame clones and lacks some. The data hold over 70,000 clones, with approximately 83% observed a single time. This clonotype was obtained from an adult with an advanced solid tumor such as melanoma, head and neck, liver or kidney cancer. The material was CD4+ or CD8+ T cells sorted from blood, obtained in a trial of the OX40 agonist ivuxolimab.

The CDR3 coding sequence is TGTGCCAGTACCCTCGACAGGTTCTCTGGAAACACCATATATTTT. Protein: CASTLDRFSGNTIYF. This sequence joins TRBV19 and TRBJ1-3; the D gene is possibly TRBD1 (6 bases). Trimming took 7 bases from V and 0 from J, leaving 13 bases between them. This CDR3 has 15 amino acids. Germline assignment: CDR1 LNHDA and CDR2 SQIVND (reference sequence).